Here is one T cell receptor (beta chain) with its context. The treatment: 15 to 20 received Ad26.COV2.S at low or high dose, single or two shots; roughly 5 received placebo; per-sample allocation not given. Samples were taken on day 63 after the first vaccine or placebo injection. The individual, an adult aged 18-55 years, was a donor in Boston. The data were obtained in a study of Ad26.COV2.S vaccination and SARS-CoV-2 variants. Using immunoSEQ multiplex PCR, the repertoire was profiled, and TCRdb retains in-frame clones only, with some absent. Here the sample spans approximately 400,000 clones, more than 75% being singletons. The TCR originated in a person aged 18 to 65 who received the Ad26.COV2.S COVID-19 vaccine or a placebo. The material sequenced was peripheral blood, taken in a trial of Ad26.COV2.S vaccine versus placebo.

Written as DNA, the CDR3 is TGTGCCAGCAGTTTGACAGGGGGTGGGGCCCAGTACTTC. It is translated as CASSLTGGGAQYF. The chain uses TRBV6-5 and TRBJ2-5, with 9 bases lining up with TRBD1. The germline gives CDR1 MNHEY, CDR2 SVGAGI. The CDR3 consists of 13 residues. V trimming: 4 bases; J trimming: 9 bases; junction bases outside the gene matches: 6.